Below, one T cell receptor beta chain is given with its context. Its antigen remains unidentified. This specimen belongs to a study of monozygotic twins with inflammatory bowel disease. Study results and caveats: Repertoire similarity was not found to differ between concordant and discordant twins, possibly from limited power. Healthy co-twins, by inverse Simpson, had higher TCRbeta diversity than their siblings with IBD. Among T cells, the various subtypes were not distinguishable.

Template switching appended UMIs that held a 6-nucleotide sample barcode. TCRdb reprocessed the 5' RACE reads, keeping one entry per CDR3 protein, no DNA. Listed are 150,000 to 200,000 distinct CDR3 sequences; 2.8% falls within the top ten. The CDR3 is 15 residues long. Germline-derived CDR1 and CDR2 are MDHEN and SYDVKM. Specimen: blood. V is TRBV28 and J is TRBJ2-1; the D call of TRBD1 rests on TCRdb alone, since no DNA is present to check it. This sequence was found in a human donor with ulcerative colitis or Crohn's disease, or a healthy co-twin of an affected twin (not recorded which). The CDR3 loop is CASSGTGPFYNEQFF.